The 27 T cell receptor beta chains below come from one sample, sequenced in a study of blood T cell repertoires in COVID-19. Produced via immunoSEQ multiplex PCR; TCRdb's table is partial and in-frame only. The top ten clones hold under 3.5% of a sample with about 220,000 clones, about four fifths of them seen once. Sequencing was carried out using PBMCs or T cells enriched from blood (not recorded which). The receptors were gathered from an older woman who had recovered from COVID-19.

The J gene is TRBJ1-5, the V gene TRBV3-1 (or the pseudogene TRBV3-2), with 11 positions matching TRBD1. Germline trimming cut 3 bases from V and 2 bases from J; bases unmatched to any gene: 0. Germline CDR1 is LGHDT and CDR2 is YNNKEL (reference sequence). This CDR3 region has 15 residues. The CDR3 loop reads CASSQGQGGNQPQHF. Here the CDR3 DNA reads TGTGCCAGCAGCCAGGGACAGGGGGGCAATCAGCCCCAGCATTTT.

The rearrangement links TRBV4-3 to TRBJ1-5; weak D call: TRBD1 (5 bases). CDR1 and CDR2 from the germline V gene are LGHNA and YSLEER. CDR3 length: 15 amino acids. The V end lost 2 bases, the J end lost 6 bases, and 14 bases lay between the germline ends. CDR3 sequence: CASSQRIGGGQPQHF. The DNA of the CDR3 is TGCGCCAGCAGCCAACGTATCGGGGGAGGTCAGCCCCAGCATTTT.

This sequence joins TRBV18 and TRBJ1-2, with no clear D. The CDR3 has 12 residues. Germline CDR1 reads KGHSH; CDR2 reads LQKENI. V was clipped by 4 bases and J by 4 bases, with 7 bases between them. The CDR3 region has the DNA TGTGCCAGCTCACAAGACACCTATGGCTACACCTTC. The encoded protein is CASSQDTYGYTF.

The chain links TRBV12-3 or TRBV12-4 to TRBJ1-1; TRBD1 might be the D (5 bases). Between the trimmed V and J ends, which lost 4 bases and 7 bases, there was a span of 13 bases. The CDR3 is 13 amino acids. The CDR3, as DNA: TGTGCCAGCAGTTATGGAGGGGCCCTTGAAGCTTTCTTT. It specifies CASSYGGALEAFF.

This sequence joins TRBV6-5 and TRBJ2-1; the match to TRBD1 covers 8 bases. CDR1 and CDR2 (germline): MNHEY, SVGAGI. Trimming removed 6 bases from V and 7 bases from J; junction bases left unmatched: 11. This CDR3 is built from 15 residues. CDR3 protein: CASSFRTGHGNEQFF. The CDR3 nucleotides are TGTGCCAGCAGCTTCCGGACAGGGCATGGGAATGAGCAGTTCTTC.

The chain recombines TRBV9 with TRBJ2-1; 7 nucleotides match TRBD1. Germline CDR1 reads SGDLS; CDR2 reads YYNGEE. The CDR3 runs 15 residues. V gave up 3 bases and J gave up 8 bases; unmatched junction bases: 11. CDR3 sequence reads: CASSAAGTAYDEQFF. CDR3 bases: TGTGCCAGCAGCGCCGCCGGGACAGCTTATGATGAGCAGTTCTTC.

The chain couples TRBV13 to TRBJ1-1; TRBD1 agrees at 10 bases. The V gene end was trimmed by 3 bases and the J gene end by 2 bases; junction bases not matched to a gene: 0. The length of the CDR3 is 14 residues. Germline-derived CDR1 and CDR2 are PRHDT and FYEKMQ (reference sequence). In nucleotides, the CDR3 is TGTGCCAGCAGCTTGACAGGGGGCAACACTGAAGCTTTCTTT. Translation gives CASSLTGGNTEAFF.

The chain couples TRBV7-9 to TRBJ2-1, with 9 positions matching TRBD1. This CDR3 is built from 15 residues. Germline CDR1 and CDR2: SEHNR and FQNEAQ (reference sequence). Germline trimming cut 5 bases from V and 5 bases from J; bases unmatched to any gene: 7. The CDR3 spells CASSNSGQGHNEQFF. The DNA of the CDR3 is TGTGCCAGCAGCAACTCGGGACAGGGTCACAATGAGCAGTTCTTC.

The rearrangement joins TRBV19 to TRBJ2-2; the match to TRBD2 covers 13 bases. V was pared by 5 bases and J by 6 bases, with 9 bases of the junction left unmatched. The CDR3 runs to 17 residues. Germline V lookup: CDR1 LNHDA, CDR2 SQIVND (reference sequence). CDR3 residues: CASSPGLAGKAPGELFF. CDR3 bases: TGTGCCAGTAGTCCGGGACTAGCGGGAAAGGCGCCCGGGGAGCTGTTTTTT.

The chain uses TRBV29-1 and TRBJ2-5; D might be TRBD2 (7 bases). Trimming took off 6 bases at V and 5 bases at J, with 16 bases between the two ends. The germline V gene encodes CDR1 SQVTM and CDR2 ANQGSEA. CDR3 length: 13 amino acids. The CDR3 region is CSVEQGGGETQYF. The CDR3 bases are TGCAGCGTAGAACAGGGAGGGGGTGAGACCCAGTACTTC.

V and J are TRBV4-2 and TRBJ2-7, with TRBD2 identical over 13 bases. Looked up from germline, CDR1 is LGHNA and CDR2 is YNFKEQ. V dropped 4 bases and J dropped 2; count of bases not matched to a gene: 11. This CDR3 region has 18 residues. The CDR3 loop reads CASSLGTSGISTPYEQYF. The CDR3 DNA follows: TGTGCCAGCAGCCTCGGGACTAGCGGGATCAGCACCCCCTACGAGCAGTACTTC.

This clone has only a few counts. The chain joins TRBV19 to TRBJ1-1; D not resolved. The CDR3 is 12 residues long. Germline CDR1 LNHDA, CDR2 SQIVND (reference sequence). Trimming removed 3 bases from V and 11 bases from J, with 13 bases in between. CDR3 sequence reads: CASSMGSMKAFF. CDR3 DNA: TGTGCCAGTAGTATGGGCAGTATGAAGGCTTTCTTT.

This clone was picked up one time. This chain uses TRBV7-2 with TRBJ2-7; 8 bases are shared with TRBD1. The V gene end was trimmed by 5 bases and the J gene end by 3 bases; junction bases not matched to a gene: 9. This CDR3 is built from 15 residues. Germline-derived CDR1 and CDR2 are SGHTA and FQGNSA. The CDR3 bases are TGTGCCAGCAGCCCCCGGGACAGGTTTGTCTACGAGCAGTACTTC. Translated, it gives CASSPRDRFVYEQYF.

The V gene is TRBV2, the J gene TRBJ2-7; 8 positions agree with TRBD2. The V gene's germline CDR1 is SNHLY and CDR2 FYNNEI. Trimming removed 5 bases from V and 6 bases from J; junction bases left unmatched: 3. The CDR3 loop spans 12 amino acids. The CDR3 DNA follows: TGTGCCAGCAGTACGCTAGCGGGCGAGCAGTACTTC. This translates into CASSTLAGEQYF.

V and J are TRBV7-9 and TRBJ2-1, with D unclear. The CDR3 length is 14 residues. V lost 5 bases to trimming and J lost 9 bases, with 17 bases between them. CDR1 SEHNR and CDR2 FQNEAQ come from the germline V gene (reference sequence). The CDR3 loop is CASSLVQALGEQFF. CDR3 sequence (DNA): TGTGCCAGCAGCCTCGTCCAGGCCTTAGGTGAGCAGTTCTTC. Together with reference TRBV7-9 and TRBJ2-1, the CDR3 gives the full variable domain: DTGVSQNPRHKITKRGQNVTFRCDPISEHNRLYWYRQTLGQGPEFLTYFQNEAQLEKSRLLSDRFSAERPKGSFSTLEIQRTEQGDSAMYLCASSLVQALGEQFFGPGTRLTVL.

This clone was observed once. J is TRBJ1-6 and V is TRBV19; TRBD1 might be the D (5 bases). The CDR3 sequence is 13 residues long. The V gene lost 11 bases and the J gene lost 10 bases, with 18 bases spanning the gap. Germline CDR1 reads LNHDA; CDR2 reads SQIVND (reference sequence). CDR3 in amino acids: CAVRGVFGSPLHF. The CDR3 DNA sequence: TGTGCCGTCCGGGGGGTTTTTGGATCACCCCTCCACTTT.

The J gene is TRBJ2-7, the V gene TRBV12-3 or TRBV12-4; D is unresolved. The CDR3 spans 13 residues. V was trimmed by 0 bases and J by 3 bases, leaving 6 bases between them. The CDR3 reads CASSLANSYEQYF. In DNA form, the CDR3 reads TGTGCCAGCAGTTTAGCGAACAGCTACGAGCAGTACTTC.

The V and J genes are TRBV5-5 and TRBJ2-2, with 10 bases lining up with TRBD1. CDR1 is SGHKS and CDR2 is YYEKEE in the germline V gene (reference sequence). The CDR3 loop spans 14 amino acids. With V trimmed by 3 bases and J by 6 bases, 2 bases remained unmatched. The CDR3 sequence: CASSSGQGAGELFF. CDR3 coding DNA: TGTGCCAGCAGCTCCGGACAGGGGGCCGGGGAGCTGTTTTTT.

The chain is built from TRBV28 and TRBJ2-3, with a tentative D call TRBD1 (5 bases). Germline CDR1 MDHEN, CDR2 SYDVKM. V was clipped by 5 bases and J by 3 bases, with 9 bases between them. The CDR3 spans 13 residues. The CDR3 loop reads CASSRTGTDTQYF. In DNA, the CDR3 is TGTGCCAGCAGTCGTACAGGAACAGATACGCAGTATTTT.

The gene calls are TRBV7-2 and TRBJ2-7, with D possibly TRBD2 on 7 matching bases. CDR1 and CDR2 from the germline V gene are SGHTA and FQGNSA. V gave up 0 bases and J gave up 3 bases, with 9 bases separating them. This CDR3 contains 14 residues. CDR3 DNA: TGTGCCAGCAGCTTAGCGGGAGGGGGCTACGAGCAGTACTTC. Protein: CASSLAGGGYEQYF.

The gene calls are TRBV25-1 and TRBJ1-3, with 7 nucleotides matching TRBD1. The V gene end was trimmed by 6 bases and the J gene end by 2 bases; junction bases not matched to a gene: 7. The length of the CDR3 is 15 residues. The germline V gene encodes CDR1 MGHDK and CDR2 SYGVNS. The DNA of the CDR3 is TGTGCCAGCAGCGAGACAGGGCTGGCTGGAAACACCATATATTTT. Translation gives CASSETGLAGNTIYF.

This clone has more than one count but fewer than ten. V and J are TRBV6-5 and TRBJ2-6; weak D call: TRBD2 (5 bases). Germline assignment: CDR1 MNHEY and CDR2 SVGAGI. The CDR3 is 15 amino acids. Trimming stripped 8 bases from V and 1 base from J, with 12 bases between. The CDR3: CASGPTGSGANVLTF. CDR3 in DNA: TGTGCCAGCGGTCCGACGGGGTCTGGGGCCAACGTCCTGACTTTC.

This clone came up a few times. This chain joins TRBV5-6 and TRBJ2-7; tentative D call: TRBD1 (6 bases). In germline, CDR1 is SGHDT, CDR2 YYEEEE. V was trimmed by 1 base and J by 0 bases, leaving 11 bases between them. The CDR3 runs to 15 residues. CDR3 region: CASSLRGHGSYEQYF. The CDR3 nucleotides are TGTGCCAGCAGCTTGCGGGGACACGGCTCCTACGAGCAGTACTTC.

The V and J genes are TRBV6-5 and TRBJ1-6; TRBD1 agrees at 7 bases. The CDR3 sequence is 14 residues long. J was trimmed by 5 bases and V by 7 bases; bases with no gene match: 5. Germline CDR1 is MNHEY and CDR2 is SVGAGI. Here the CDR3 reads CASTPGQHNSPLHF. CDR3 sequence (DNA): TGTGCCAGCACACCGGGACAGCATAATTCACCCCTCCACTTT.

The chain couples TRBV19 to TRBJ1-4; 9 bases are a match to TRBD1. This CDR3 is 15 amino acids long. Trimming at V came to 5 bases and at J to 7 bases, leaving 8 bases not matched to a gene. Germline CDR1 LNHDA, CDR2 SQIVND (reference sequence). CDR3 amino acids: CASSSLGTGTEKLFF. The CDR3 bases are TGTGCCAGTAGTTCCTTAGGGACAGGGACTGAAAAACTGTTTTTT. The full variable domain, its missing parts supplied by reference TRBV19 and TRBJ1-4, is DGGITQSPKYLFRKEGQNVTLSCEQNLNHDAMYWYRQDPGQGLRLIYYSQIVNDFQKGDIAEGYSVSREKKESFPLTVTSAQKNPTAFYLCASSSLGTGTEKLFFGSGTQLSVL.

The CDR3 spells CASSQLAGADNEQFF. As DNA, the CDR3 is TGTGCCAGCAGCCAACTAGCGGGGGCTGACAATGAGCAGTTCTTC. V and J are TRBV6-5 and TRBJ2-1; 11 nucleotides match TRBD2. This CDR3 has 15 amino acids. The germline gives CDR1 MNHEY, CDR2 SVGAGI. V dropped 6 bases and J dropped 5; count of bases not matched to a gene: 6.

This clone was observed once. The rearrangement links TRBV7-8 to TRBJ1-1; D gene unclear. The CDR3 loop spans 14 amino acids. V shed 3 bases and J shed 0 bases, with 8 bases lying between them. Per germline, CDR1 SGHVS and CDR2 FQNEAQ. CDR3 loop: CASSLVAMNTEAFF. CDR3 nucleotides: TGTGCCAGCAGCTTGGTGGCCATGAACACTGAAGCTTTCTTT.